Shown below are 29 T cell receptor beta chains from a single sample sequenced in a study of T cells after yellow fever vaccination. MiXCR, applied by TCRdb to the 5' RACE reads, yields one record per CDR3 protein. In the table there are 40,000 or so distinct CDR3 sequences, 6.5% to 8.5% of which are singletons. This specimen consisted of CD8+ T cells not binding an NS4B(214-222) dextramer, sorted from PBMCs, obtained 45 days after the yellow fever booster vaccination. The source is a man aged 25-45 years who received the YFV17D yellow fever vaccine.

This clonotype was seen at least ten times. The chain couples TRBV5-1 to TRBJ2-2; TRBD2 aligns across 13 bases. Unmatched junction bases numbered 4, after V lost 2 bases and J lost 6 bases. Germline V CDR1 and CDR2: SGHRS, YFSETQ. The CDR3 covers 16 residues. CDR3 protein: CASSFGLAGASGELFF. The DNA of the CDR3 is TGCGCCAGCAGCTTTGGACTAGCGGGAGCTTCCGGGGAGCTGTTTTTT. The variable domain in full, completed from reference TRBV5-1 and TRBJ2-2, reads KAGVTQTPRYLIKTRGQQVTLSCSPISGHRSVSWYQQTPGQGLQFLFEYFSETQRNKGNFPGRFSGRQFSNSRSEMNVSTLELGDSALYLCASSFGLAGASGELFFGEGSRLTVL.

This clonotype was seen many times. This sequence joins TRBV5-1 and TRBJ2-1; TRBD1 agrees at 9 bases. Germline V gives CDR1 SGHRS, CDR2 YFSETQ. Germline trimming cut 5 bases from V and 7 bases from J; bases unmatched to any gene: 10. The CDR3 loop spans 15 amino acids. In DNA, the CDR3 is TGCGCCAGCAGTCAGGCCGGGACAGGGCGTAATGAGCAGTTCTTC. Translating gives CASSQAGTGRNEQFF.

This clonotype was picked up many times. The CDR3 reads CASSRGAAVSNEQFF. CDR3 sequence (DNA): TGTGCCAGCAGCCGGGGGGCGGCGGTTTCCAATGAGCAGTTCTTC. The J gene is TRBJ2-1, the V gene TRBV11-2, with D possibly being TRBD2 (7 bases). V was shortened by 5 bases and J by 6 bases, with 17 bases between the two germline ends. The V gene's germline CDR1 is SGHAT and CDR2 FQNNGV. The CDR3 extends over 15 amino acids.

V is TRBV7-2 and J is TRBJ2-7; 8 bases line up with TRBD2. The CDR3 contains 15 residues. The germline V gene has CDR1 SGHTA and CDR2 FQGNSA. The J segment lost 3 bases and the V segment lost 1 base, leaving 5 bases of the junction unmatched. CDR3 nucleotides: TGTGCCAGCAGCTTAGGATGGCTAGCGGGCTACGAGCAGTACTTC. Translated: CASSLGWLAGYEQYF.

This clonotype was counted at least ten times. This chain links TRBV12-3 or TRBV12-4 with TRBJ2-1; possible D gene TRBD2, 6 bases. Trimming removed 4 bases from V and 8 bases from J, with 6 bases in between. This CDR3 region has 11 residues. The chain's CDR3 is CASSSGDEQFF. The CDR3 DNA follows: TGTGCCAGCAGTTCGGGGGATGAGCAGTTCTTC.

This clonotype showed up just a few times. Here the CDR3 reads CAEGAATEAFF. The CDR3 bases are TGTGCCGAGGGGGCAGCCACTGAAGCTTTCTTT. The genes are TRBV30 and TRBJ1-1; 7 bases align to TRBD1. Trimming at V came to 8 bases and at J to 4 bases, leaving 4 bases not matched to a gene. Germline CDR1 reads GTSNPN; CDR2 reads SVGIG (reference sequence). The CDR3 is 11 residues long.

This clonotype has a count of ten or more. This chain connects TRBV12-3 or TRBV12-4 to TRBJ2-7, with 9 bases that match TRBD1. The ends lost 5 bases at V and 1 base at J; junction bases unmatched: 9. This CDR3 spans 16 amino acids. Here the CDR3 reads CASSPGTGMESYEQYF. CDR3 coding DNA: TGTGCCAGCAGTCCGGGGACAGGGATGGAGTCCTACGAGCAGTACTTC.

This clonotype was seen a few times. The chain is built from TRBV27 and TRBJ1-6, with TRBD1 matching 8 bases. The V and J ends lost 2 bases and 8 bases, in that order; junction bases with no gene match: 14. Germline V gene sequence: CDR1 MNHEY, CDR2 SMNVEV (reference sequence). The CDR3 is 18 amino acids. CDR3 sequence (DNA): TGTGCCAGCAGTTTAGGAGGACAGGGATATCGGATTTATTCACCCCTCCACTTT. It translates to CASSLGGQGYRIYSPLHF.

In its sample, this clonotype was seen many times. V is TRBV9 and J is TRBJ2-1; D is possibly TRBD1 or TRBD2 (6 bases each). Trimming cost V 6 bases and J 5 bases, with 24 bases left between them. This CDR3 spans 17 amino acids. CDR1 and CDR2 from the germline V gene are SGDLS and YYNGEE. The DNA of the CDR3 is TGTGCCAGCACCCCGGGGGCTTTAGCGGCACCGAACAATGAGCAGTTCTTC. Its translation is CASTPGALAAPNNEQFF.

This clonotype was counted many times. The chain joins TRBV11-2 to TRBJ1-4; D remains unclear. Germline loops: CDR1 SGHAT, CDR2 FQNNGV. Trimming pared 4 bases from V and 0 bases from J, leaving 12 bases between. The CDR3 length is 16 residues. As DNA, the CDR3 is TGTGCCAGCAGCTCCGCTCCGTCTACAACTAATGAAAAACTGTTTTTT. Translating gives CASSSAPSTTNEKLFF.

Ten or more counts support this clonotype. V is TRBV12-3 or TRBV12-4 and J is TRBJ2-2; 7 bases line up with TRBD1. The CDR3 consists of 14 residues. V dropped 5 bases and J dropped 5; count of bases not matched to a gene: 5. The CDR3 DNA reads as TGTGCCAGCAGTGTCTCACAGGGGACCGGGGAGCTGTTTTTT. It yields the protein CASSVSQGTGELFF.

A note on this clonotype: A read error may be the cause here, since a much bigger clone is one base away. The final CDR3 position lacks the conserved phenylalanine or tryptophan, pointing to a likely read error. Here the CDR3 DNA reads TGTGCCAGCAGTAACCCGGAACTATTCGGAGAGACCCAGTACCTC. Its translation: CASSNPELFGETQYL. This chain uses TRBV6-5 with TRBJ2-5, with no clear D. CDR1 and CDR2 from the germline V gene are MNHEY and SVGAGI. V lost 5 bases to trimming and J lost 4 bases, with 17 bases between them. CDR3 size: 15 residues.

This clonotype was seen many times. The chain recombines TRBV2 with TRBJ2-3; 12 bases are a match to TRBD2. The length of the CDR3 is 16 residues. Germline V gives CDR1 SNHLY, CDR2 FYNNEI. Trimming removed 4 bases from V and 6 bases from J; junction bases left unmatched: 8. CDR3 sequence reads: CASSVRLAGVLDTQYF. The CDR3 region has the DNA TGTGCCAGCAGTGTCAGACTAGCGGGAGTTTTGGATACGCAGTATTTT. The whole variable domain, remainder taken from reference TRBV2 and TRBJ2-3, is EPEVTQTPSHQVTQMGQEVILRCVPISNHLYFYWYRQILGQKVEFLVSFYNNEISEKSEIFDDQFSVERPDGSNFTLKIRSTKLEDSAMYFCASSVRLAGVLDTQYFGPGTRLTVL.

This clonotype occurred many times. The V and J genes are TRBV28 and TRBJ2-7, with TRBD2 as a possible D gene (6 bases). This CDR3 contains 14 residues. Germline loops: CDR1 MDHEN, CDR2 SYDVKM. V lost 8 bases to trimming and J lost 0 bases, with 14 bases between them. CDR3 DNA sequence: TGTGCCAGCCTGGGGGGAGGTAACTCCTACGAGCAGTACTTC. This encodes CASLGGGNSYEQYF. Complete variable domain (other parts from reference TRBV28 and TRBJ2-7): DVKVTQSSRYLVKRTGEKVFLECVQDMDHENMFWYRQDPGLGLRLIYFSYDVKMKEKGDIPEGYSVSREKKERFSLILESASTNQTSMYLCASLGGGNSYEQYFGPGTRLTVT.

This clonotype was picked up many times. Here the CDR3 DNA reads TGCGCCAGCAGTTCCTCTGGAAGGCTGACCTACGAGCAGTACTTC. It yields the protein CASSSSGRLTYEQYF. This chain connects TRBV5-1 to TRBJ2-7; D unresolved. The CDR3 has 15 amino acids. Trimming left V 5 bases short and J 2 bases short, with 17 bases between. Germline V gene lookup returns CDR1 SGHRS and CDR2 YFSETQ.

The sample holds many counts of this clonotype. The chain joins TRBV11-2 to TRBJ2-1; TRBD2 agrees at 13 bases. The V gene's germline CDR1 is SGHAT and CDR2 FQNNGV. This CDR3 region has 19 residues. The trim removed 3 bases at V and 5 bases at J, leaving 13 bases unmatched. The DNA for the CDR3 is TGTGCCAGCAGCTTGGACGGACTAGCGGGAGACCTAGGAAACAATGAGCAGTTCTTC. Its protein product is CASSLDGLAGDLGNNEQFF.

This clonotype was recorded at least ten times. V gene TRBV12-3 or TRBV12-4 combines with J gene TRBJ2-3, with TRBD2 matching over 9 bases. The trim removed 1 base at V and 5 bases at J, leaving 1 base unmatched. The CDR3 totals 14 residues. The DNA for the CDR3 is TGTGCCAGCAGTTTAGAGCGGGGGGTAGATACGCAGTATTTT. This codes for CASSLERGVDTQYF.

The J gene is TRBJ2-7, the V gene TRBV6-2 or TRBV6-3; 8 positions agree with TRBD1. V shed 6 bases and J 2 bases; nucleotides not matched to a gene: 6. From germline, CDR1 is MNHEY and CDR2 SVGEGT. The CDR3 runs 14 residues. The CDR3 here is CASRGQGTTYEQYF. Here the CDR3 DNA reads TGTGCCAGCAGAGGACAGGGCACGACCTACGAGCAGTACTTC.

The sample holds many counts of this clonotype. The chain is built from TRBV29-1 and TRBJ2-7; no clear D gene. This CDR3 spans 11 amino acids. CDR1 SQVTM and CDR2 ANQGSEA come from the germline V gene. V lost 7 bases, J lost 4 bases, and 11 bases lay in between. The CDR3 protein is CSASDLYEQYF. DNA for the CDR3: TGCAGCGCTAGTGACCTGTACGAGCAGTACTTC.

This clonotype was seen many times. The V call is TRBV24-1, the J call TRBJ2-1; no firm D call. CDR3 size: 13 residues. Trimming took off 12 bases at V and 3 bases at J, with 14 bases between the two ends. The germline V gene has CDR1 KGHDR and CDR2 SFDVKD. The CDR3 DNA sequence: TGTGCCGTCAATAATCCCCGCTACAATGAGCAGTTCTTC. Translating gives CAVNNPRYNEQFF.

In this sample, this clonotype turned up many times. Compared with germline, one end of the junction differs, possibly owing to a read error. The V and J genes are TRBV5-1 and TRBJ2-7; 8 nucleotides align to TRBD2. This CDR3 spans 13 amino acids. Germline V CDR1 and CDR2: SGHRS, YFSETQ. CDR3 loop: CASGFGGAYEQYF. The CDR3 coding sequence is TGCGCCAGCGGCTTCGGGGGGGCCTACGAGCAGTACTTC.

This clonotype was observed a few times. The gene calls are TRBV15 and TRBJ2-3, with TRBD2 identical over 8 bases. The V segment lost 3 bases and the J segment 4 bases; nucleotides outside the gene matches: 6. The length of the CDR3 is 15 residues. Looked up from germline, CDR1 is LNHNV and CDR2 is YYDKDF (reference sequence). The CDR3 DNA is TGTGCCACCAGCAGCTTTCGGGAGGGCCCAGATACGCAGTATTTT. It translates to CATSSFREGPDTQYF.

This clonotype was seen at least ten times. The chain is built from TRBV28 and TRBJ2-7, with D hard to call. Trimming removed 4 bases at V and 5 bases at J, with 12 bases between. This CDR3 has 13 residues. Germline CDR1 MDHEN, CDR2 SYDVKM. CDR3 amino acids: CASSSAGYDEQYF. CDR3 nucleotides: TGTGCCAGCAGTTCGGCAGGCTATGACGAGCAGTACTTC.

This clonotype has only a few counts. The chain employs TRBV6-5 and TRBJ2-1; no definite D call. CDR1 is MNHEY and CDR2 is SVGAGI in the germline V gene. The CDR3 extends over 13 amino acids. V shed 5 bases and J shed 7 bases, with 12 bases lying between them. CDR3 nucleotide sequence: TGTGCCAGCAGTCCCTCAAGTCGGAATGAGCAGTTCTTC. It is translated as CASSPSSRNEQFF.

Only a few counts were recorded for this clonotype. CDR3 sequence: CASSVEGTGGFNEQFF. CDR3 DNA sequence: TGTGCCAGCAGCGTAGAAGGGACAGGGGGTTTCAATGAGCAGTTCTTC. The chain uses TRBV9 and TRBJ2-1; 11 bases fit TRBD1. Germline lookup yields CDR1 SGDLS and CDR2 YYNGEE. J was trimmed by 6 bases and V by 0 bases; bases with no gene match: 5. The length of the CDR3 is 16 residues. The full variable domain, its missing parts supplied by reference TRBV9 and TRBJ2-1, is DSGVTQTPKHLITATGQRVTLRCSPRSGDLSVYWYQQSLDQGLQFLIQYYNGEERAKGNILERFSAQQFPDLHSELNLSSLELGDSALYFCASSVEGTGGFNEQFFGPGTRLTVL.

About this clonotype itself: A read error may explain this, as a much larger clone is one base away. This chain links TRBV19 with TRBJ2-3, with 8 positions matching TRBD2. CDR3 length equals 17 residues. Germline V CDR1 and CDR2: LNHDA, SQIVND (reference sequence). Trimming removed 3 bases from V and 2 bases from J; junction bases left unmatched: 10. CDR3 sequence: CASSIFRTSRTTDTQYF. The CDR3 region has the DNA TGTGCCAGTAGTATTTTTCGGACTAGCCGAACCACAGATACGCAGTATTTT. The variable domain in full, with the rest retrieved from reference TRBV19 and TRBJ2-3, is DGGITQSPKYLFRKEGQNVTLSCEQNLNHDAMYWYRQDPGQGLRLIYYSQIVNDFQKGDIAEGYSVSREKKESFPLTVTSAQKNPTAFYLCASSIFRTSRTTDTQYFGPGTRLTVL.

At least ten counts were recorded for this clonotype. This rearrangement joins TRBV7-9 to TRBJ1-4; D remains ambiguous. Germline CDR1 is SEHNR and CDR2 is FQNEAQ (reference sequence). V lost 0 bases to trimming and J lost 7 bases, with 12 bases between them. This CDR3 is 15 amino acids long. The CDR3 nucleotides read TGTGCCAGCAGCTTAGCGTACCAGGCTACTGAAAAACTGTTTTTT. It yields the protein CASSLAYQATEKLFF.

This clonotype was recorded at least ten times. This chain uses TRBV4-3 with TRBJ2-7, with a weak D call TRBD2 (5 bases). This CDR3 has 18 residues. Trimming pared 0 bases from V and 4 bases from J, leaving 22 bases between. Germline V gene data show CDR1 as LGHNA and CDR2 as YSLEER. The CDR3 sequence: CASSQEMSETGLVYEQYF. DNA for the CDR3: TGCGCCAGCAGCCAAGAGATGAGCGAAACGGGATTGGTGTACGAGCAGTACTTC.

This clonotype was counted once. This sequence may be a read error, since a much larger clone differs from it by one base. The V call is TRBV20-1, the J call TRBJ1-1, with D possibly being TRBD1 (6 bases). V was clipped by 6 bases and J by 4 bases, with 21 bases between them. Germline CDR1 and CDR2: DFQATT and SNEGSKA (reference sequence). The CDR3 has 15 residues. CDR3: CSAGEGTPGFTEAFF. The CDR3 region has the DNA TGCAGTGCGGGGGAGGGGACACCTGGGTTCACTGAAGCTTTCTTT.